These 30 T cell receptor beta chains were all obtained from the same sample, sequenced in a study of multiple sclerosis patients with progressive multifocal leukoencephalopathy. Noted time point: time of PML onset. The assay was immunoSEQ multiplex PCR, and TCRdb's table has in-frame clones only and misses some. The data hold 25,000 to 30,000 clones, with roughly 85% observed a single time. The sample consisted of PBMCs, taken from a patient treated with natalizumab. These receptors were taken from a woman aged 25 to 45 with progressive multifocal leukoencephalopathy.

About this clone itself: Germline is not matched at one junction end, which may reflect a read error. The V call is TRBV6-5, the J call TRBJ1-1; the match to TRBD1 covers 9 bases. CDR1 and CDR2 (germline): MNHEY, SVGAGI. The CDR3 runs 13 residues. The CDR3 nucleotides are TGTGTCAGCAGTTACTCTCCACAGGGGGCTCCTTTCTTT. Amino acids: CVSSYSPQGAPFF.

The chain is built from TRBV2 and TRBJ2-5; D might be TRBD2 (5 bases). This CDR3 has 13 residues. Germline CDR1 SNHLY, CDR2 FYNNEI. Trimming stripped 7 bases from V and 7 bases from J, with 16 bases between. The CDR3 DNA is TGTGCCAGCATGGGCAGTGAAGAGGGGACCCAGTACTTC. This translates into CASMGSEEGTQYF.

The genes are TRBV9 and TRBJ2-2, with 9 nucleotides matching TRBD2. There are 17 residues in the CDR3. With 1 base clipped from V and 4 bases from J, the junction kept 8 bases outside the gene matches. Germline V CDR1 and CDR2: SGDLS, YYNGEE. CDR3 nucleotide sequence: TGTGCCAGCAGCGTAAGCGGGGGGACCCGTGGCACCGGGGAGCTGTTTTTT. It is translated as CASSVSGGTRGTGELFF.

This chain links TRBV6-4 with TRBJ2-1, with 7 bases matching TRBD2. The junction had 9 bases not matched to a gene; V was cut back by 2 bases and J by 5 bases. Per the germline V gene, CDR1 is MRHNA and CDR2 is SNTAGT. CDR3 length equals 16 residues. The CDR3 loop reads CASSDGGGSPHNEQFF. The CDR3 nucleotides are TGTGCCAGCAGTGACGGAGGCGGGAGCCCGCACAATGAGCAGTTCTTC.

The V call is TRBV18, the J call TRBJ1-1, with D possibly matching TRBD1 (6 bases). The V end was cut by 6 bases, the J end by 1 base, with 9 bases between. The CDR3 loop spans 13 amino acids. Germline CDR1 and CDR2: KGHSH and LQKENI. CDR3 sequence (DNA): TGTGCCAGCTCCCAGGGACAGAACACTGAAGCTTTCTTT. Encoded protein: CASSQGQNTEAFF.

On this clone itself: One end of the junction fails to match germline, which may point to a read error. The V gene is TRBV6-9, the J gene TRBJ2-1; 8 positions match TRBD2. The CDR3 extends over 11 amino acids. Germline CDR1 reads MNHGY; CDR2 reads SVAAGI. The CDR3 DNA sequence: TGTGCCAGCAGTTCGGGACTAGAGGCGATCTTC. This encodes CASSSGLEAIF.

V and J are TRBV5-1 and TRBJ2-3, with 8 bases fitting TRBD2. The germline V gene encodes CDR1 SGHRS and CDR2 YFSETQ. CDR3 length equals 15 residues. J was trimmed by 0 bases and V by 4 bases; bases with no gene match: 4. The CDR3: CASSLLAESTDTQYF. The CDR3 region has the DNA TGCGCCAGCAGCCTACTAGCGGAAAGCACAGATACGCAGTATTTT. The full variable domain, rest sourced from reference TRBV5-1 and TRBJ2-3, is KAGVTQTPRYLIKTRGQQVTLSCSPISGHRSVSWYQQTPGQGLQFLFEYFSETQRNKGNFPGRFSGRQFSNSRSEMNVSTLELGDSALYLCASSLLAESTDTQYFGPGTRLTVL.

V is TRBV28 and J is TRBJ2-1; 10 bases map to TRBD1. J was trimmed by 9 bases and V by 3 bases; bases with no gene match: 11. There are 16 residues in the CDR3. CDR1 is MDHEN, CDR2 SYDVKM, per germline. CDR3 nucleotides: TGTGCCAGCAGTTTCCTGGGCGGGGGACAGGGGTCTGAGCAGTTCTTC. This sequence encodes CASSFLGGGQGSEQFF.

The V call is TRBV7-9, the J call TRBJ1-1, with D maybe TRBD1 (6 bases). CDR3 length: 14 amino acids. V shed 7 bases and J shed 1 base, with 13 bases lying between them. The V gene's germline CDR1 is SEHNR and CDR2 FQNEAQ (reference sequence). The CDR3: CASNPMTGNTEAFF. The CDR3 coding sequence is TGTGCCAGCAACCCAATGACAGGGAACACTGAAGCTTTCTTT.

The chain couples TRBV29-1 to TRBJ2-7; a weak D match, TRBD1 (6 bases). V shed 5 bases and J shed 4 bases, with 21 bases lying between them. The germline V gene encodes CDR1 SQVTM and CDR2 ANQGSEA. The CDR3 length is 15 residues. CDR3 protein: CSVWVALGQFYEQYF. The DNA for the CDR3 is TGCAGCGTTTGGGTGGCCCTAGGACAGTTTTACGAGCAGTACTTC.

J is TRBJ2-6 and V is TRBV7-9; D is unresolved. Per the germline V gene, CDR1 is SEHNR and CDR2 is FQNEAQ (reference sequence). V lost 5 bases and J lost 4, with 6 bases in between. This CDR3 is 13 amino acids long. The CDR3 loop reads CASSVSGANVLTF. The CDR3 DNA reads TGTGCCAGCAGCGTCTCCGGGGCCAACGTCCTGACTTTC.

The genes are TRBV1 and TRBJ2-3; TRBD2, the table's D call, was not compared with the DNA. TRBV1 represents a pseudogene. The CDR3 runs to 18 residues. The CDR3 is CTSSPKGRTSRTADTQYF. The CDR3 bases are TGCACCAGCAGCCCCAAAGGGCGGACTAGCCGGACGGCAGATACGCAGTATTTT.

This chain uses TRBV2 with TRBJ2-3, with no clear D. V shed 7 bases and J shed 4 bases, with 6 bases lying between them. Germline V gene sequence: CDR1 SNHLY, CDR2 FYNNEI. The CDR3 is made up of 11 amino acids. The CDR3 region has the DNA TGTGCCAGCAATGTGGCAGATACGCAGTATTTT. This sequence encodes CASNVADTQYF. The variable domain in full, completed from reference TRBV2 and TRBJ2-3, reads EPEVTQTPSHQVTQMGQEVILRCVPISNHLYFYWYRQILGQKVEFLVSFYNNEISEKSEIFDDQFSVERPDGSNFTLKIRSTKLEDSAMYFCASNVADTQYFGPGTRLTVL.

V usage is TRBV2 and J usage is TRBJ1-4; 8 bases are shared with TRBD1. The CDR3 length is 15 residues. Germline V gives CDR1 SNHLY, CDR2 FYNNEI. Trimming cost V 3 bases and J 3 bases; bases outside gene matches: 3. The CDR3 region is CASSDPGQANEKLFF. The CDR3 nucleotides are TGTGCCAGCAGTGACCCGGGACAGGCTAATGAAAAACTGTTTTTT. Full variable domain (remainder filled in from reference TRBV2 and TRBJ1-4): EPEVTQTPSHQVTQMGQEVILRCVPISNHLYFYWYRQILGQKVEFLVSFYNNEISEKSEIFDDQFSVERPDGSNFTLKIRSTKLEDSAMYFCASSDPGQANEKLFFGSGTQLSVL.

This clone was detected only once. Other DNA variants within this sample encode the same CDR3. This chain uses TRBV4-3 with TRBJ2-1, with 9 bases aligning to TRBD2. CDR1 and CDR2 (germline): LGHNA, YSLEER. This CDR3 is built from 15 residues. Trimming removed 4 bases from V and 6 bases from J; junction bases left unmatched: 7. As DNA, the CDR3 is TGCGCCAGCAGCCCCGCCAGCGGGGGGACCAATGAGCAGTTCTTC. Its translation is CASSPASGGTNEQFF.

This chain links TRBV27 with TRBJ1-2, with 10 bases aligning to TRBD1. The CDR3 length is 17 residues. J gave up 4 bases and V 4 bases, and 12 bases lay outside the gene matches. CDR1 is MNHEY and CDR2 is SMNVEV in the germline V gene (reference sequence). The CDR3 DNA reads TGTGCCAGCAGTTCGACCGGCCACGGGACAGGGGTCTATGGCTACACCTTC. Protein sequence: CASSSTGHGTGVYGYTF.

This chain uses TRBV11-3 with TRBJ2-1; 7 bases are a match to TRBD2. Losses at the gene ends were 3 bases for V and 8 bases for J; bases not matched to a gene: 10. Germline V gene data show CDR1 as SGHNT and CDR2 as YENEEA. This CDR3 spans 15 amino acids. CDR3 sequence reads: CASSLGAGVGYEQFF. As DNA, the CDR3 is TGTGCCAGCAGCTTGGGCGCGGGAGTGGGATATGAGCAGTTCTTC. Supplemented by reference TRBV11-3 and TRBJ2-1, the full variable domain reads EAGVVQSPRYKIIEKKQPVAFWCNPISGHNTLYWYLQNLGQGPELLIRYENEEAVDDSQLPKDRFSAERLKGVDSTLKIQPAELGDSAVYLCASSLGAGVGYEQFFGPGTRLTVL.

The chain links TRBV18 to TRBJ2-7, with 7 bases identical to TRBD1. Germline assignment: CDR1 KGHSH and CDR2 LQKENI. V was pared by 5 bases and J by 4 bases, with 14 bases of the junction left unmatched. The CDR3 has 16 residues. This CDR3 is CASSGNAGTELYEQYF. The CDR3 bases are TGTGCCAGCTCAGGGAACGCCGGGACAGAACTTTACGAGCAGTACTTC.

The gene calls are TRBV18 and TRBJ1-2; a weak D match, TRBD1 (5 bases). The CDR3 totals 17 residues. V shed 8 bases and J shed 0 bases, with 22 bases lying between them. Germline V gives CDR1 KGHSH, CDR2 LQKENI. The CDR3, as DNA: TGTGCCAGCGCACTTGATCAGCGAGGGGACTCTAACTATGGCTACACCTTC. As protein: CASALDQRGDSNYGYTF.

The chain joins TRBV7-8 to TRBJ2-5; TRBD2 matches at 10 bases. CDR1 and CDR2 (germline): SGHVS, FQNEAQ. V gave up 5 bases and J gave up 4 bases; unmatched junction bases: 7. The CDR3 has 15 residues. CDR3 protein: CASSPGSGRVETQYF. In DNA form, the CDR3 reads TGTGCCAGCAGCCCAGGGAGCGGGAGGGTAGAGACCCAGTACTTC.

Concerning this clone: Within the sample, other DNA sequences also encode this same CDR3. The rearrangement links TRBV5-4 to TRBJ1-1; no definite D call. The CDR3 contains 13 residues. Trimming pared 4 bases from V and 1 base from J, leaving 8 bases between. Germline loops: CDR1 SGHNT, CDR2 YYREEE (reference sequence). The CDR3 coding sequence is TGTGCCAGCAGCCGTAAAGAGAACACTGAAGCTTTCTTT. Amino acids: CASSRKENTEAFF.

This clone was seen only once. The chain couples TRBV5-1 to TRBJ1-1, with no clear D. The CDR3 extends over 15 amino acids. The ends were cut back, 0 bases at V and 2 bases at J, with 11 bases in the middle. Per the germline V gene, CDR1 is SGHRS and CDR2 is YFSETQ. This chain's CDR3 is CASSLGQAGNTEAFF. The CDR3 DNA follows: TGCGCCAGCAGCTTGGGGCAGGCCGGAAACACTGAAGCTTTCTTT.

The V call is TRBV7-3, the J call TRBJ2-3; maybe TRBD2 (6 bases). CDR1 and CDR2 (germline): SGHTA, FQGTGA. Deletions cut 1 base from V and 1 base from J, with 9 bases between. The CDR3 runs 15 residues. The CDR3 loop reads CASSLRGDRTDTQYF. CDR3 sequence (DNA): TGTGCCAGCAGCTTAAGGGGGGACCGCACAGATACGCAGTATTTT. The full variable domain, in which reference TRBV7-3 and TRBJ2-3 provide the parts outside the CDR3, is GAGVSQTPSNKVTEKGKYVELRCDPISGHTALYWYRQSLGQGPEFLIYFQGTGAADDSGLPNDRFFAVRPEGSVSTLKIQRTERGDSAVYLCASSLRGDRTDTQYFGPGTRLTVL.

The chain links TRBV5-4 to TRBJ1-2; 7 bases align to TRBD1. This CDR3 is 15 amino acids long. V shed 2 bases, J shed 5 bases, and the junction held 9 bases outside the gene matches. CDR1 and CDR2 from the germline V gene are SGHNT and YYREEE (reference sequence). The CDR3 DNA reads as TGTGCCAGCAGCTTCGGAGAGGGGGCTAGGTATGGCTACACCTTC. Residues: CASSFGEGARYGYTF.

The J gene is TRBJ2-2, the V gene TRBV27; D might be TRBD2 (6 bases). There are 16 residues in the CDR3. Trimming took off 8 bases at V and 4 bases at J, with 20 bases between the two ends. CDR1 is MNHEY and CDR2 is SMNVEV in the germline V gene (reference sequence). Here the CDR3 DNA reads TGTGCCAGCGCGCCCCGGGGGACCTATGTCACCGGGGAGCTGTTTTTT. This encodes CASAPRGTYVTGELFF.

V gene TRBV29-1 combines with J gene TRBJ2-5; 7 nucleotides agree with TRBD2. This CDR3 comprises 13 residues. Germline V gene sequence: CDR1 SQVTM, CDR2 ANQGSEA. The ends lost 5 bases at V and 4 bases at J; junction bases unmatched: 7. The CDR3 DNA reads as TGCAGCGTTCGGCGGGGGAGAACAGAGACCCAGTACTTC. As protein: CSVRRGRTETQYF.

The V and J genes are TRBV27 and TRBJ2-3, with D possibly TRBD2 on 6 matching bases. This CDR3 comprises 16 residues. Trimming left V 4 bases short and J 7 bases short, with 21 bases between. The germline V gene has CDR1 MNHEY and CDR2 SMNVEV (reference sequence). The CDR3 sequence is CASSSWTGTPPNTQYF. The CDR3 DNA is TGTGCCAGCAGTTCTTGGACCGGGACTCCTCCCAATACGCAGTATTTT.

This chain connects TRBV5-4 to TRBJ1-2, with D perhaps TRBD1 (6 bases). The CDR3 has 14 residues. Germline values: CDR1 SGHNT, CDR2 YYREEE (reference sequence). Deletions cut 0 bases from V and 8 bases from J, with 14 bases between. CDR3 sequence reads: CASSLEGTPEGYTF. In DNA, the CDR3 is TGTGCCAGCAGCTTGGAGGGGACACCAGAAGGCTACACCTTC.

The V and J genes are TRBV28 and TRBJ2-7; 9 positions match TRBD2. The germline V gene has CDR1 MDHEN and CDR2 SYDVKM. This CDR3 contains 15 residues. V lost 5 bases to trimming and J lost 6 bases; unmatched junction nucleotides: 11. The CDR3 DNA follows: TGTGCCAGCAGTCCCCCTAGCGGGGAAGCCGGCGAGCAGTACTTC. Translation: CASSPPSGEAGEQYF.

The chain uses TRBV6-1 and TRBJ1-1, with D possibly being TRBD1 (5 bases). V dropped 4 bases and J dropped 0 bases, with 12 bases sitting between them. The CDR3 sequence is 15 residues long. CDR1 is MNHNS, CDR2 SASEGT, per germline. This CDR3 is CASSAGTAMNTEAFF. Written as DNA, the CDR3 is TGTGCCAGCAGTGCCGGGACCGCCATGAACACTGAAGCTTTCTTT.